Given below is one T cell receptor (beta chain) in context. The antigen remains unidentified. TRB rearrangements spanning V, D and J were amplified using mixed TRB-A/B primers. TCRdb called the multiplex PCR reads again in MiXCR, with one record for every CDR3 protein. The sample lists about 9,300 distinct CDR3 sequences; approximately 54% were seen once. V was trimmed by 0 bases and J by 2 bases, leaving 14 bases between them. The CDR3 covers 16 residues. Germline-derived CDR1 and CDR2 are LGHNA and YNFKEQ. These data originate in a study of T cell repertoires in aging, cancer and after chemotherapy. Overall study context: Six age groups, ranging from 30 or younger to 70 or older, included the donors. Healthy donor repertoires were recorded over several months to years and showed clear clonal overlap. General study points: Rebound thymic output was suggested by rising median generation probability during chemotherapy in each cancer cohort. Untreated cancer patients had significantly lower blood TCR diversity than age-matched healthy donors.

TCR beta rearrangements were amplified from peripheral blood genomic DNA. The sample taken for sequencing was blood. The J gene is TRBJ2-7, the V gene TRBV4-2; tentative D call: TRBD2 (6 bases). The receptor's source is a human donor in good health. CDR3: CASSQDAAGIPYEQYF. CDR3 DNA: TGTGCCAGCAGCCAAGATGCGGCGGGGATCCCCTACGAGCAGTACTTC.